The 14 T cell receptor beta chains presented below share a single source sample, sequenced in a study of blood T cells in healthy people across ages (dated by TCRdb to between 2015 and 2016). To prepare the library, 5' RACE was applied. TCRdb lists the instrument as Illumina HiSeq 2500. The second PCR ran for roughly 7 to 11 cycles and used a J-beta primer mix along with a sample-barcoded 5' primer. TCRdb took the public reads, trimmed them with fastp at Q25, ran MiXCR for clone calling and kept in-frame beta chains. Every CDR3 protein is listed once, alongside the most common genes and DNA of its rows. In this sample the table shows roughly 2 million distinct CDR3 sequences, 40% to 55% of which occur a single time. Roughly 2% of the sample is in the top ten clones. Sequenced material: blood. The receptors come from a woman aged 35 to 49 in good health.

The chain joins TRBV28 to TRBJ2-6; D gene ambiguous. This CDR3 is built from 16 residues. Germline-derived CDR1 and CDR2 are MDHEN and SYDVKM. V lost 6 bases and J lost 0, with 12 bases in between. This CDR3 reads CASSHSTASGANVLTF. CDR3 nucleotides: TGTGCCAGCAGCCATTCGACTGCCTCTGGGGCCAACGTCCTGACTTTC. The full variable domain, its missing parts supplied by reference TRBV28 and TRBJ2-6, is DVKVTQSSRYLVKRTGEKVFLECVQDMDHENMFWYRQDPGLGLRLIYFSYDVKMKEKGDIPEGYSVSREKKERFSLILESASTNQTSMYLCASSHSTASGANVLTFGAGSRLTVL.

The rearrangement links TRBV4-3 to TRBJ1-2; TRBD1 might be the D (6 bases). Between the trimmed V and J ends, which lost 0 bases and 0 bases, there was a span of 11 bases. The germline V gene has CDR1 LGHNA and CDR2 YSLEER. The CDR3 spans 16 residues. The CDR3 region is CASSQEARGANYGYTF. CDR3 coding DNA: TGCGCCAGCAGCCAAGAGGCCAGGGGAGCTAACTATGGCTACACCTTC.

The chain joins TRBV6-1 to TRBJ2-5; 7 bases are shared with TRBD1. The J call may be incorrect, as the DNA end agrees better with TRBJ2-7. Germline CDR1 and CDR2: MNHNS and SASEGT. There are 14 residues in the CDR3. The CDR3 DNA reads as TGTGCCAGCAGGGAATCCGGGACAGCAACCGAGCAGTACTTC. Protein sequence: CASRESGTATEQYF.

J is TRBJ2-3 and V is TRBV28, with 9 bases matching TRBD1. CDR1 MDHEN and CDR2 SYDVKM come from the germline V gene. The CDR3 runs 13 residues. J lost 5 bases, V lost 7 bases, and 4 bases had no gene match. CDR3 in DNA: TGTGCCAGCAAAAGGACAGGGGTAGATACGCAGTATTTT. This translates into CASKRTGVDTQYF.

The chain is built from TRBV5-1 and TRBJ1-6, with D possibly matching TRBD1 (6 bases). Germline assignment: CDR1 SGHRS and CDR2 YFSETQ. This CDR3 comprises 15 residues. Trimming cost V 0 bases and J 9 bases, with 13 bases left between them. CDR3 sequence (DNA): TGCGCCAGCAGCTTGGCCAGGGGACAAGGTTCACCCCTCCACTTT. This gives the protein CASSLARGQGSPLHF.

This chain connects TRBV24-1 to TRBJ2-5; D is possibly TRBD1 (7 bases). Trimming left V 2 bases short and J 0 bases short, with 12 bases between. Germline V gives CDR1 KGHDR, CDR2 SFDVKD. This CDR3 spans 16 amino acids. CDR3 sequence reads: CATSDSPGGYQETQYF. CDR3 DNA sequence: TGTGCCACCAGTGATTCGCCAGGGGGGTACCAAGAGACCCAGTACTTC.

A remark on this clonotype: The junction departs from the called germline gene at one end, perhaps through a read error. V is TRBV7-7 and J is TRBJ2-7, with D possibly matching TRBD1 (6 bases). The CDR3 totals 13 residues. CDR1 SSHAT and CDR2 FNYEAQ come from the germline V gene (reference sequence). The CDR3 coding sequence is TGTGCTAGCAGCTTAGCGACAGGCGACGAGCAGTACTTC. It yields the protein CASSLATGDEQYF.

The chain uses TRBV2 and TRBJ1-2, with D hard to call. Germline values: CDR1 SNHLY, CDR2 FYNNEI. V was cut by 8 bases and J by 0 bases, with 13 bases left in between. This CDR3 has 14 amino acids. CDR3 coding DNA: TGTGCCAGCGTTGGCGGGTTAGCTAACTATGGCTACACCTTC. The encoded protein is CASVGGLANYGYTF.

Many counts were recorded for this clonotype. This CDR3 reads CASSLQGREDTQYF. The DNA of the CDR3 is TGTGCCAGCAGTCTACAGGGGCGGGAAGATACGCAGTATTTT. The chain recombines TRBV27 with TRBJ2-3; weak D call: TRBD1 (7 bases). Germline V gene sequence: CDR1 MNHEY, CDR2 SMNVEV (reference sequence). This CDR3 is built from 14 residues. V lost 5 bases, J lost 5 bases, and 14 bases lay in between.

The chain has TRBV29-1 and TRBJ1-2, with a tentative D call TRBD1 (5 bases). V was shortened by 0 bases and J by 0 bases, with 17 bases between the two germline ends. CDR1 SQVTM and CDR2 ANQGSEA come from the germline V gene. The CDR3 is made up of 17 amino acids. The CDR3 DNA sequence: TGCAGCGTTGAAGATAGGCTGGGGACCTTTGCTAACTATGGCTACACCTTC. Protein sequence: CSVEDRLGTFANYGYTF.

This clonotype has only a few counts. This rearrangement joins TRBV29-1 to TRBJ1-2, with D tentatively TRBD1 (5 bases). CDR1 and CDR2 (germline): SQVTM, ANQGSEA. The CDR3 is 12 amino acids. V was shortened by 7 bases and J by 2 bases, with 11 bases between the two germline ends. The CDR3 loop is CSAGTQNYGYTF. As DNA, the CDR3 is TGCAGCGCCGGGACGCAGAACTATGGCTACACCTTC.

This clonotype was picked up one time. The chain employs TRBV20-1 and TRBJ1-5; perhaps TRBD1 as D (6 bases). The CDR3 is made up of 15 amino acids. The V gene lost 5 bases and the J gene lost 2 bases, with 16 bases spanning the gap. Per the germline V gene, CDR1 is DFQATT and CDR2 is SNEGSKA (reference sequence). The CDR3 coding sequence is TGCAGTGCTCTAACCCCAGCAGGGGGCAATCAGCCCCAGCATTTT. It specifies CSALTPAGGNQPQHF.

The chain links TRBV12-3 or TRBV12-4 to TRBJ2-1; 7 bases are shared with TRBD2. The V gene end was trimmed by 6 bases and the J gene end by 4 bases; junction bases not matched to a gene: 6. This CDR3 contains 14 residues. The CDR3 DNA reads TGTGCCAGCAGCGGACTAGGAAATTACAATGAGCAGTTCTTC. It is translated as CASSGLGNYNEQFF.

With regard to this clonotype: At one boundary the junction diverges from the germline segment, which might be a read error. The chain couples TRBV11-2 to TRBJ1-2; 7 nucleotides line up with TRBD1. The CDR3 runs 16 residues. In germline, CDR1 is SGHAT, CDR2 FQNNGV. The CDR3, as DNA: TGTGTCAGCACGGACCTGCTGGCGGAGGGGGCACGTGGCTACACCTTC. This translates into CVSTDLLAEGARGYTF.